This is a list of T cell receptor beta chains from one sample in a study of blood T cell repertoires in COVID-19. Sequencing used immunoSEQ multiplex PCR; TCRdb keeps in-frame clones, though not all of them. In the table there are 190,000 or so clones, more than 75% of which are singletons. Material: peripheral blood. These receptor sequences come from a man aged 35 to 55 with active or convalescent COVID-19. The CDR3 runs from the conserved cysteine through the conserved F or W. The D gene is left open where the match is weak. Where a row states a size, it is once, few, many or the class of an expanded clone; other rows omit it.

v_call	clone_size	d_call	j_call	cdr3_aa	cdr3_nt
TRBV6-1	NA	NA	TRBJ1-5	CASSDTPNPAQHF	TGTGCCAGCAGTGACACCCCCAACCCGGCCCAGCATTTT
TRBV4-1	NA	NA	TRBJ2-5	CASSQGGLETQYF	TGCGCCAGCAGCCAAGGCGGTCTGGAGACCCAGTACTTC
TRBV5-6	once	NA	TRBJ1-3	CASSFGISGNTIYF	TGTGCCAGCAGCTTCGGGATCTCTGGAAACACCATATATTTT
TRBV19	NA	TRBD1	TRBJ2-1	CASKRDRGYNEQFF	TGTGCCAGTAAACGGGACAGGGGCTACAATGAGCAGTTCTTC
TRBV5-4	NA	NA	TRBJ2-7	CAVRDPRGHSYEQYF	TGTGCCGTGAGAGATCCGCGGGGTCACTCCTACGAGCAGTACTTC
TRBV19	NA	NA	TRBJ1-1	CASSPTRGQNEAFF	TGTGCCAGTAGTCCCACCCGAGGACAGAACGAAGCTTTCTTT
TRBV3-1/TRBV3-2	once	NA	TRBJ2-1	CASSQVDGLLNEQFF	TGTGCCAGCAGCCAAGTGGACGGACTGCTCAATGAGCAGTTCTTC
TRBV30	NA	TRBD1	TRBJ1-1	CAWRDRQGASTEAFF	TGTGCCTGGAGGGATCGACAGGGGGCGAGCACTGAAGCTTTCTTT
TRBV4-2	once	TRBD1	TRBJ2-1	CASSQQTGGTYNEQFF	TGTGCCAGCAGCCAACAGACAGGGGGCACGTACAATGAGCAGTTCTTC
TRBV11-2	few	NA	TRBJ1-6	CASSLVDSNSPLHF	TGTGCCAGCAGCTTAGTTGACAGTAATTCACCCCTCCACTTT
TRBV9	NA	NA	TRBJ1-1	CASSVLSGTEAFF	TGTGCCAGCAGCGTACTATCAGGAACTGAAGCTTTCTTT
TRBV25-1	NA	NA	TRBJ2-1	CASSELRGTINEQFF	TGTGCCAGCAGTGAACTCCGCGGGACCATAAATGAGCAGTTCTTC
TRBV4-3	few	NA	TRBJ2-5	CASSQDPWAETQYF	TGCGCCAGCAGCCAAGATCCCTGGGCGGAGACCCAGTACTTC
TRBV7-9	NA	TRBD1	TRBJ2-3	CASSRPTGNIDTQYF	TGTGCCAGCAGCAGACCGACAGGGAATATAGATACGCAGTATTTT
TRBV9	NA	TRBD2	TRBJ2-3	CASSYAGGQSTDTQYF	TGTGCCAGCAGTTACGCGGGGGGGCAAAGCACAGATACGCAGTATTTT
TRBV2	NA	TRBD1	TRBJ1-2	CASSEARTGYGYTF	TGTGCCAGCAGTGAAGCCAGGACAGGCTATGGCTACACCTTC
TRBV7-8	NA	NA	TRBJ1-6	CASSLPAGTYNSPLHF	TGTGCCAGCAGCTTACCCGCGGGAACTTATAATTCACCCCTCCACTTT
TRBV24-1	few	TRBD1	TRBJ1-1	CATSERDRVKIGAEAFF	TGTGCCACCAGTGAGCGGGACAGGGTAAAGATAGGGGCTGAAGCTTTCTTT
TRBV9	NA	TRBD1	TRBJ2-7	CASSVGWDRVGEQYF	TGTGCCAGCAGCGTAGGTTGGGACAGGGTGGGCGAGCAGTACTTC
TRBV18	NA	NA	TRBJ1-1	CASSPTRDTEAFF	TGTGCCAGCTCACCGACCAGGGACACTGAAGCTTTCTTT
TRBV7-9	NA	NA	TRBJ1-2	CASSPGEYGYTF	TGTGCCAGCAGCCCCGGGGAGTATGGCTACACCTTC
TRBV7-9	NA	NA	TRBJ1-4	CASSKGTSNEKLFF	TGTGCCAGCAGCAAGGGGACATCTAATGAAAAACTGTTTTTT
TRBV4-2	NA	NA	TRBJ2-1	CASSQDPSGTYNEQFF	TGTGCCAGCAGCCAAGACCCCAGCGGAACCTACAATGAGCAGTTCTTC
TRBV19	NA	NA	TRBJ1-2	CASSIGPPRGYTF	TGTGCCAGTAGTATTGGCCCCCCGCGGGGCTACACCTTC
TRBV19	NA	TRBD1	TRBJ2-2	CASSNQGARDTGELFF	TGTGCCAGTAGTAACCAGGGGGCTCGGGACACCGGGGAGCTGTTTTTT
TRBV6-5	NA	NA	TRBJ1-1	CASGGRTMNTEAFF	TGTGCCAGCGGGGGACGGACTATGAACACTGAAGCTTTCTTT
TRBV15	NA	TRBD2	TRBJ2-7	CATSRVGSGAFYEQYF	TGTGCCACCAGCAGAGTAGGCAGCGGGGCCTTCTACGAGCAGTACTTC
TRBV28	NA	TRBD1	TRBJ1-4	CASSLYQGATNEKLFF	TGTGCCAGCAGTTTATACCAGGGGGCAACTAATGAAAAACTGTTTTTT